This T cell receptor beta chain was sequenced for a study of blood T cell repertoires in COVID-19. Some clones are missing from TCRdb's copy, which holds only in-frame ones; the method was immunoSEQ multiplex PCR. The table records approximately 97,000 clones, roughly 87% of them present only once. Trimming shortened V by 3 bases and J by 7 bases, and 9 bases separated the two germline ends. The germline V gene has CDR1 WSHSY and CDR2 SAAADI. This CDR3 has 12 amino acids. V gene TRBV10-2 combines with J gene TRBJ1-1; D is possibly TRBD1 (5 bases). The sample was peripheral blood. The source of this sequence is a woman in her fifties or sixties with COVID-19, enrolled during active disease. The CDR3 spells CASSEQDHEAFF. The CDR3 DNA reads as TGCGCCAGCAGTGAACAGGACCATGAAGCTTTCTTT.